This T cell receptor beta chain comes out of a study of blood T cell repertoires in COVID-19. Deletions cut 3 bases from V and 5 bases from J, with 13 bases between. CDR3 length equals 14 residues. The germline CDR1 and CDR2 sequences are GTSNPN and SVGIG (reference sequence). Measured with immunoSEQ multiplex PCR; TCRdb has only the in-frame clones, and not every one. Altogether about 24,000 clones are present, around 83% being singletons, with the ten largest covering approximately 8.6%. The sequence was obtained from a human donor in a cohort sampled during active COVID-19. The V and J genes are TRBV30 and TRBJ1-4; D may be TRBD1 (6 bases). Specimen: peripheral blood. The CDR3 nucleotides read TGTGCCTGGAGGGCCTACAGGGCAAATGAAAAACTGTTTTTT. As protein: CAWRAYRANEKLFF.